Sequencing of this T cell receptor (beta chain) was carried out in a study of blood T cell repertoires in COVID-19 (dated by TCRdb to 2020 to 2021). At the level of the whole study: Samples covering the acute and convalescent phases of COVID-19 were provided by collaborators in the United States, Italy and Spain. The prospective study material was composed of cDNA or gDNA derived from T cells, B-cell-depleted T cells, or PBMCs. Subjects who had been exposed to COVID-19, were actively infected with it, or had recovered from it provided the deeply sampled blood TCRbeta repertoires that made up the dataset. The repertoires were made available in a free public database intended to serve as a resource for research on the immune response to SARS-CoV-2. The samples were drawn from the first 160 participants of the ongoing ImmuneRACE study and from 1,254 subjects provided by 6 global collaborators. Sample metadata almost always included a de-identified subject ID, COVID-19 status, age in years and sex. HLA class I and class II types, where available, came from metadata supplied by the sample provider rather than from assay-based typing.

What the study reported, not specific to this receptor: The amount of clinical and demographic metadata varied by source and participant and was provided uncurated.

TCRbeta CDR3 regions were amplified from genomic DNA by means of the immunoSEQ Assay, a bias-controlled multiplex PCR. As for how the authors treated the data: Nucleated cell counts per sample were estimated from amplification of reference gene primers within the assay. To quantify the absolute abundance of each unique TCRbeta CDR3 rearrangement, sequence reads were collapsed and filtered. For each sample, productive Simpson clonality was calculated by taking the square root of Simpson's diversity index across productive rearrangements. TCRdb mirrors the immuneACCESS table, restricted to in-frame sequences. Some clones are absent from its copies; in checked studies, under half trace to an unresolved V gene, and the reason for the others is unknown. That table gives V, J and clone size, and the DNA gave D and trimming. The sample has fewer than 300,000 clones on record, 75% to 95% of them singletons. The ten largest clones capture about 2.5% of the sample.

A remark on this clone: Its antigen has not been determined. Base qualities are missing; no much larger clone stands one base away.

The CDR3 numbers 15 residues from cysteine through phenylalanine. Only the CDR3 region is kept as DNA, spanning 45 bases read in frame from base 1. At the junction V is shortened by 6 bases and J by 1 base, with 16 bases in between. The germline V gene sets CDR1 to WSHSY and CDR2 to SAAADI. One collaborating source in Seattle enrolled patients during active infection and followed them longitudinally through the course of disease. Each collaborating institution followed its own protocols to collect whole blood in K2EDTA tubes. Collaborator samples were shipped for TCRbeta analysis as frozen whole blood, isolated PBMCs, or DNA extracted from either sample type.

This clonotype was sampled from a person under 35 with COVID-19, enrolled during active disease. The chain couples TRBV10-2 to TRBJ2-7; TRBD2 is a possible D gene, resting on 5 matching bases. Sequencing was performed on peripheral blood. The CDR3 has the sequence CASSEGALRSYEQYF. The nucleotides read TGCGCCAGCAGCGAGGGAGCTTTGAGGTCCTACGAGCAGTACTTC.